The 7 T cell receptor beta chains below were found in one sample sequenced in a study of cytomegalovirus exposure and HLA in healthy donors. PCR amplification relied on 60 Vbeta primers (plus 13 Jbeta primers). Assay: immunoSEQ multiplex PCR; the TCRdb copy retains only in-frame clones and omits some. This sample has roughly 120,000 clones, with over 60% found just once. The sample consisted of PBMCs. The receptors were sampled from a man aged 30 to 39 in good health and CMV-seropositive.

The rearrangement links TRBV6-1 to TRBJ1-4, with 9 bases matching TRBD1. Germline lookup yields CDR1 MNHNS and CDR2 SASEGT. With V trimmed by 4 bases and J by 6 bases, 9 bases remained unmatched. The CDR3 runs 16 residues. Here the CDR3 reads CASSATGTGIHEKLFF. CDR3 coding DNA: TGTGCCAGCAGTGCAACTGGGACAGGGATACATGAAAAACTGTTTTTT.

A single count supports this clone. V usage is TRBV5-1 and J usage is TRBJ1-4; D is possibly TRBD1 (5 bases). Trimming stripped 1 base from V and 7 bases from J, with 14 bases between. The CDR3 consists of 15 residues. From germline, CDR1 is SGHRS and CDR2 YFSETQ. The CDR3 spells CASSLKPGSGEKLFF. DNA for the CDR3: TGCGCCAGCAGCTTGAAGCCAGGGTCTGGTGAAAAACTGTTTTTT.

For this clone: The same CDR3 arises from other DNA sequences in this sample as well. The chain is built from TRBV6-5 and TRBJ1-2, with 9 bases aligning to TRBD1. Per germline, CDR1 MNHEY and CDR2 SVGAGI. The V gene end was trimmed by 7 bases and the J gene end by 6 bases; junction bases not matched to a gene: 9. The CDR3 runs to 14 residues. The DNA for the CDR3 is TGTGCCAGCACTCAATCGGGGACAGGGCATGGCTACACCTTC. The encoded protein is CASTQSGTGHGYTF.

V and J are TRBV30 and TRBJ2-1; D is possibly TRBD2 (6 bases). Germline CDR1 reads GTSNPN; CDR2 reads SVGIG (reference sequence). The CDR3 sequence is 14 residues long. The V end lost 6 bases, the J end lost 7 bases, and 19 bases lay between the germline ends. The CDR3 nucleotides read TGTGCCTGTCAGTCCCCCGGGACTTTGAATGAGCAGTTCTTC. Protein: CACQSPGTLNEQFF.

This chain joins TRBV9 and TRBJ2-1, with 8 positions matching TRBD2. The CDR3 consists of 16 residues. Per the germline V gene, CDR1 is SGDLS and CDR2 is YYNGEE. The V gene end was trimmed by 0 bases and the J gene end by 2 bases; junction bases not matched to a gene: 4. This chain's CDR3 is CASSVVGGGPYNEQFF. The CDR3 DNA follows: TGTGCCAGCAGCGTAGTCGGGGGGGGCCCCTACAATGAGCAGTTCTTC. The full variable domain, its missing parts supplied by reference TRBV9 and TRBJ2-1, is DSGVTQTPKHLITATGQRVTLRCSPRSGDLSVYWYQQSLDQGLQFLIQYYNGEERAKGNILERFSAQQFPDLHSELNLSSLELGDSALYFCASSVVGGGPYNEQFFGPGTRLTVL.

The CDR3 DNA is TGTGCCAGCAGTTCGCAGGGGTTTCGGGAAAAACTGTTTTTT. Translating it yields CASSSQGFREKLFF. The rearrangement uses TRBV28 and TRBJ1-4, with a weak D call TRBD1 (6 bases). Germline V gene data show CDR1 as MDHEN and CDR2 as SYDVKM. The CDR3 has 14 amino acids. Trimming removed 4 bases from V and 8 bases from J, with 14 bases in between.

The chain joins TRBV5-1 to TRBJ1-2, with TRBD1 as a possible D gene (5 bases). V dropped 4 bases and J dropped 3 bases, with 10 bases sitting between them. The CDR3 sequence is 13 residues long. Germline values: CDR1 SGHRS, CDR2 YFSETQ. The CDR3 coding sequence is TGCGCCAGCAGCGCGGGGACGTACTATGGCTACACCTTC. It specifies CASSAGTYYGYTF.